The text below deals with one T cell receptor (beta chain). The data stem from a study of shared clonotypes between healthy human individuals. In the study overall: In total, the donors were two women and a few men aged 18 to 49.

Several immunoSEQ plates received, in even portions, the genomic DNA of each subset. Each PCR replicate run on unsorted PBMC took in about 0.3 ug DNA, around 30,000 T cell genomes. In the study's own analysis: ImmunoSEQ output lacked quality scores and full-length reads, limiting matched filtering. Generated by immunoSEQ multiplex PCR, the TCRdb table keeps only in-frame clones and is missing some. That table is the source of V, J and clone size, and D and trimming were worked out from the DNA. The top ten hold roughly 12% of the sample, which has about 490,000 clones, 81% seen once. The germline gives CDR1 SGHNT, CDR2 YYREEE (reference sequence). The CDR3 is 15 amino acids. The V segment lost 4 bases and the J segment 10 bases; nucleotides outside the gene matches: 10.

Sequenced material: PBMCs. The TCR comes from a woman aged 40 to 49 in good health. Some clones in this sample may be carry-over from other donors' samples. The chain has TRBV5-4 and TRBJ1-4; TRBD1 agrees at 10 bases. CDR3 sequence (DNA): TGTGCCAGCAGCGCACCGGGACAGGGGATCGCAAAACTGTTTTTT. This gives the protein CASSAPGQGIAKLFF.